This T cell receptor (beta chain) originates from a study of T cell responses to AZD1222 COVID-19 vaccine (dated by TCRdb to the early 2020s). Turning to the overall study: AZD1222 recipients whose second dose came at about 4 weeks and those whose second dose came at about 12 weeks were combined into one group, since spike-specific TCR depth and breadth did not differ between the two schedules. TCR sequencing was performed for roughly 240 trial participants, of whom around 200 were given two doses of AZD1222 and about 25 were given two doses of MenACWY control vaccine. Trial participants were enrolled into age subgroups of 18-55, 56-69 and 70-plus years, which contained approximately 150, 28 and 58 TCR-sequenced participants, respectively. Overall study outcomes, separate from this receptor: Most participants were white British and females outnumbered males, and the authors suggested that clonal diversity may have been underestimated. Conclusions about previously exposed vaccinees are limited, since just six or seven AZD1222 recipients were seropositive for SARS-CoV-2 at baseline. In the small 56-69-year group, the increase in depth fell short of significance, most likely because of low power. After two AZD1222 doses, both the breadth and the depth of spike-specific TCRs were significantly higher than at day 0 and than in MenACWY recipients. Because no day 14 peak-response samples were available, repertoires were characterized only after the peak T cell response. Nearly half of unique spike-specific TCRs reportedly recognized epitopes outside regions mutated in the B.1.351 and B.1.1.7 variants. CD4 TCRs associated with the vaccine covered the entire spike protein, and the dominant responses were in regions 160-218 and 743-854.

The CDR3 regions of human TCRbeta chains were analyzed by immunosequencing. The authors' pipeline ran thus. Repertoire TCRs were checked for matches against a reference library of SARS-CoV-2-specific TCRs that had been generated using the MIRA antigen-specificity platform. Breadth meant the fraction of unique TCRs that were SARS-CoV-2-associated, whereas depth meant the fraction of total T cells that were SARS-CoV-2-associated. Each spike-specific TCR was assigned to its reactive spike region and to a CD4 or CD8 class using the MIRA data. Log10-transformed breadth and depth values were compared by one-way ANOVA with Sidak's multiple comparisons tests. TCRdb re-hosts the immuneACCESS table, in-frame sequences only. Its copies lack some clones; in the studies checked, an unresolved V gene accounts for under half of them, and the cause for the rest is not known. V, J and clone size are taken as reported in that table, and D and trimming were inferred from the DNA itself. In this sample the table shows roughly 120,000 clones, 88% of which occur a single time. Roughly 4% of the sample is in the top ten clones.

The sample's time point label is to be understood as: baseline before first vaccination. The vaccinee samples were drawn from two UK trials, COV001 and COV002, one of which was a single-blind randomized controlled phase 2/3 trial testing AZD1222 (ChAdOx1 nCoV-19) in healthy adults. Trial participant PBMC samples were collected at day 0 and day 28 after the second dose for TCRbeta chain sequencing. Inclusive of the bounding cysteine and phenylalanine, the CDR3 is 17 residues long. Only CDR3 DNA remains: 51 bases, in frame from the first base. V is shortened by 3 bases, J by 5 bases, and the region joining them spans 23 bases. The CDR1 and CDR2 encoded by the germline V gene are SGDLS and YYNGEE. On this clone itself: This receptor's antigen is unknown. No base-level quality is on record; no much larger clone is a single base apart.

This specimen was peripheral blood, taken on day 0 of AZD1222 vaccination. This clonotype originated in an adult in good health. The sequence links TRBV9 to TRBJ2-5; possibly the D gene is TRBD1, per 6 matching bases. Here the CDR3 is given as CASSGIPYPTGKETQYF. The nucleotides read TGTGCCAGCAGCGGCATCCCGTACCCTACAGGGAAGGAGACCCAGTACTTC.